Listed here are 18 T cell receptor beta chains from one sample, sequenced in a study of CD8+ T cells in alopecia areata. Reverse transcription of extracted RNA yielded cDNA, which provided the sequencing template. TCRdb's table, derived via immunoSEQ multiplex PCR, lists solely in-frame clones and lacks some. The sample has around 100,000 clones; 55% are singletons. Sequenced input: CD4+ T cells sorted from blood. The receptors were sampled from a human donor in good health.

V usage is TRBV4-2 and J usage is TRBJ2-5; TRBD2 matches at 9 bases. This CDR3 spans 15 amino acids. J lost 4 bases, V lost 0 bases, and 3 bases had no gene match. Germline loops: CDR1 LGHNA, CDR2 YNFKEQ. The CDR3 DNA reads as TGTGCCAGCAGCCAAGACATAGCGGGGGCAGAGACCCAGTACTTC. Protein: CASSQDIAGAETQYF.

The rearrangement links TRBV30 to TRBJ2-3, with 8 bases lining up with TRBD1. V lost 2 bases to trimming and J lost 7 bases; unmatched junction nucleotides: 5. The CDR3 is 13 residues long. Per germline, CDR1 GTSNPN and CDR2 SVGIG (reference sequence). This CDR3 is CAWSRDRLNTQYF. The CDR3 DNA reads TGTGCCTGGAGTAGGGACAGGCTGAATACGCAGTATTTT.

This clone has only a few counts. The chain couples TRBV5-1 to TRBJ2-5, with 11 positions matching TRBD2. Germline CDR1 SGHRS, CDR2 YFSETQ. V shed 1 base and J 0 bases; nucleotides not matched to a gene: 8. This CDR3 comprises 18 residues. CDR3 amino acids: CASSLKLAGEKYQETQYF. The CDR3, as DNA: TGCGCCAGCAGCTTGAAACTAGCGGGGGAGAAGTACCAAGAGACCCAGTACTTC.

The chain combines TRBV29-1 with TRBJ1-1, with D perhaps TRBD1 (6 bases). Germline V gives CDR1 SQVTM, CDR2 ANQGSEA. The CDR3 runs to 13 residues. V was clipped by 7 bases and J by 4 bases, with 16 bases between them. The CDR3 DNA follows: TGCAGCGCCTGTTCGGGGGGCCGCACTGAAGCTTTCTTT. Translation gives CSACSGGRTEAFF.

This clone was observed a few times. The chain couples TRBV29-1 to TRBJ1-1, with D unclear. The CDR3 is made up of 12 amino acids. V was cut by 5 bases and J by 2 bases, with 9 bases left in between. Germline CDR1 reads SQVTM; CDR2 reads ANQGSEA. The CDR3 region has the DNA TGCAGCGTTCCCACTACAAACACTGAAGCTTTCTTT. Protein sequence: CSVPTTNTEAFF.

The V gene is TRBV5-6, the J gene TRBJ1-5; D is unclear. The V end was cut by 6 bases, the J end by 5 bases, with 9 bases between. The CDR3 sequence is 12 residues long. Germline-derived CDR1 and CDR2 are SGHDT and YYEEEE. The CDR3 loop reads CASIPKYQPQHF. As DNA, the CDR3 is TGTGCCAGCATACCCAAATATCAGCCCCAGCATTTT.

The rearrangement joins TRBV29-1 to TRBJ1-2; the D gene is possibly TRBD1 (5 bases). The CDR3 loop spans 14 amino acids. The V gene's germline CDR1 is SQVTM and CDR2 ANQGSEA. V dropped 2 bases and J dropped 4 bases, with 14 bases sitting between them. CDR3 DNA: TGCAGCGTTGAAATTCTTTTGGACATCTATGGCTACACCTTC. This gives the protein CSVEILLDIYGYTF.

V and J are TRBV7-2 and TRBJ2-5, with 8 bases that match TRBD2. This CDR3 region has 14 residues. Germline V gives CDR1 SGHTA, CDR2 FQGNSA. V shed 4 bases and J 2 bases; nucleotides not matched to a gene: 3. CDR3 DNA: TGTGCCAGCAGCTCGGGACTAGTGCAAGAGACCCAGTACTTC. The encoded protein is CASSSGLVQETQYF.

The chain is built from TRBV7-2 and TRBJ2-2; D is undetermined. Deletions cut 2 bases from V and 4 bases from J, with 5 bases between. The germline V gene has CDR1 SGHTA and CDR2 FQGNSA. The CDR3 is made up of 13 amino acids. The CDR3 DNA sequence: TGTGCCAGCAGCTTAATCCCCACCGGGGAGCTGTTTTTT. This translates into CASSLIPTGELFF.

This clone was observed a few times. As the CDR3 is not closed by the conserved phenylalanine or tryptophan, this likely results from a read error. The DNA is left out, because the CDR3 cannot be placed on it with certainty; the CDR3 is given as TCRdb lists it. This chain uses TRBV6-1 with TRBJ2-7; the listed D gene, TRBD2, was not tested against the DNA. The V gene's germline CDR1 is MNHNS and CDR2 SASEGT. The length of the CDR3 is 12 amino acids, counting both ends. The CDR3 protein is CASSEAQRGRQI.

This chain connects TRBV9 to TRBJ2-7, with TRBD1 matching over 11 bases. V gave up 4 bases and J gave up 6 bases; unmatched junction bases: 6. The CDR3 length is 14 residues. Germline CDR1 and CDR2: SGDLS and YYNGEE. The CDR3 sequence: CASSPRDRGSEQYF. CDR3 DNA: TGTGCCAGCAGCCCAAGGGACAGGGGGAGCGAGCAGTACTTC.

This clone has just a few counts. The chain couples TRBV30 to TRBJ1-1; D remains ambiguous. Germline CDR1 reads GTSNPN; CDR2 reads SVGIG (reference sequence). The germline V and J ends were trimmed by 2 bases and 1 base, with 8 bases remaining between them. CDR3 size: 13 residues. This CDR3 is CAWSKYRNTEAFF. CDR3 nucleotide sequence: TGTGCCTGGAGTAAGTACCGGAACACTGAAGCTTTCTTT.

The gene calls are TRBV5-1 and TRBJ2-5; unclear D gene. The germline V gene has CDR1 SGHRS and CDR2 YFSETQ. V lost 1 base and J lost 5, with 9 bases in between. The length of the CDR3 is 13 residues. CDR3 bases: TGCGCCAGCAGCTTGATCTCCACGGAGACCCAGTACTTC. This gives the protein CASSLISTETQYF.

In its sample, this clone was seen a few times. V gene TRBV11-2 combines with J gene TRBJ2-3; 7 bases fit TRBD2. The trim removed 3 bases at V and 3 bases at J, leaving 9 bases unmatched. This CDR3 spans 16 amino acids. The germline CDR1 and CDR2 sequences are SGHAT and FQNNGV. The CDR3 spells CASSLSLTSRTDTQYF. CDR3 nucleotide sequence: TGTGCCAGCAGCTTGTCGTTGACTAGCCGGACAGATACGCAGTATTTT.

The chain uses TRBV2 and TRBJ1-1; 7 nucleotides match TRBD1. Germline CDR1 reads SNHLY; CDR2 reads FYNNEI. The CDR3 extends over 15 amino acids. Germline trimming cut 1 base from V and 5 bases from J; bases unmatched to any gene: 7. The CDR3 DNA sequence: TGTGCCAGCAGTGAAGGTGGAGGGGGCCAAACTGAAGCTTTCTTT. Translation: CASSEGGGGQTEAFF.

This chain uses TRBV9 with TRBJ1-1, with 9 bases aligning to TRBD1. Germline-derived CDR1 and CDR2 are SGDLS and YYNGEE. This CDR3 region has 15 residues. Trimming cost V 0 bases and J 4 bases; bases outside gene matches: 4. CDR3 in amino acids: CASSVGWTGATEAFF. The CDR3 bases are TGTGCCAGCAGCGTAGGTTGGACAGGGGCCACTGAAGCTTTCTTT. Full variable domain (outside the CDR3, taken from reference TRBV9 and TRBJ1-1): DSGVTQTPKHLITATGQRVTLRCSPRSGDLSVYWYQQSLDQGLQFLIQYYNGEERAKGNILERFSAQQFPDLHSELNLSSLELGDSALYFCASSVGWTGATEAFFGQGTRLTVV.

This clone was observed once. The chain couples TRBV6-6 to TRBJ1-2; TRBD1 might be the D (6 bases). The CDR3 covers 16 residues. CDR1 MNHNY and CDR2 SVGAGI come from the germline V gene (reference sequence). Trimming removed 0 bases at V and 4 bases at J, with 15 bases between. In nucleotides, the CDR3 is TGTGCCAGCAGTTACTCGAGGGGGGTTTCGACCTATGGCTACACCTTC. As protein: CASSYSRGVSTYGYTF.

This clone has just one count. This rearrangement joins TRBV9 to TRBJ2-5, with D perhaps TRBD2 (6 bases). CDR1 and CDR2 from the germline V gene are SGDLS and YYNGEE. Trimming left V 0 bases short and J 3 bases short, with 12 bases between. There are 15 residues in the CDR3. The CDR3 sequence is CASSVVSGVKETQYF. The CDR3 DNA sequence: TGTGCCAGCAGCGTAGTTTCGGGGGTAAAAGAGACCCAGTACTTC.